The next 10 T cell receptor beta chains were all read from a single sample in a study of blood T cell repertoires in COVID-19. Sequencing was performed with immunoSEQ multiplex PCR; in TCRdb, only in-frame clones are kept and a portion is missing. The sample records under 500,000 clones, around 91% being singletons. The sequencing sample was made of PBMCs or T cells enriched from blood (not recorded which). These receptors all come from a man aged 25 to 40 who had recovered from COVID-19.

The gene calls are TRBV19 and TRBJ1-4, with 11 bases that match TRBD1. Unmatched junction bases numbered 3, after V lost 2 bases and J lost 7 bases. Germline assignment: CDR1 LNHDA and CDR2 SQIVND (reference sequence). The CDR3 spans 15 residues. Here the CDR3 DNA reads TGTGCCAGTAGTATAACCGGGACAGGGGGTGAAAAACTGTTTTTT. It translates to CASSITGTGGEKLFF.

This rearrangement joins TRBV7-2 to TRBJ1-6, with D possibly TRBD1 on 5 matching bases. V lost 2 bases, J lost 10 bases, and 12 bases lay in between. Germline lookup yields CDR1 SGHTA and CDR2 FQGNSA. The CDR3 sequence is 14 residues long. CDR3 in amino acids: CASSLPQGRSPLHF. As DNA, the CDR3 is TGTGCCAGCAGCTTACCGCAGGGTCGGTCACCCCTCCACTTT.

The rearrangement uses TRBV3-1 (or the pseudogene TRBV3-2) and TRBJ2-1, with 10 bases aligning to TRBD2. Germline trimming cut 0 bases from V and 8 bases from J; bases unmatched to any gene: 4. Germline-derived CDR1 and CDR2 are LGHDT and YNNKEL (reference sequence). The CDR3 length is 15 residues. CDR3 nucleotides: TGTGCCAGCAGCCAAGATCTAGCGGGAGTCGATGAGCAGTTCTTC. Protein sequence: CASSQDLAGVDEQFF.

DNA of the CDR3: TGTGCCAGCAGTTTCGGTGCGAATCCGAGCTATGGCTACACCTTC. It yields the protein CASSFGANPSYGYTF. This chain links TRBV27 with TRBJ1-2; D gene uncertain. The CDR3 is 15 amino acids. CDR1 and CDR2 from the germline V gene are MNHEY and SMNVEV (reference sequence). V dropped 3 bases and J dropped 4 bases, with 15 bases sitting between them.

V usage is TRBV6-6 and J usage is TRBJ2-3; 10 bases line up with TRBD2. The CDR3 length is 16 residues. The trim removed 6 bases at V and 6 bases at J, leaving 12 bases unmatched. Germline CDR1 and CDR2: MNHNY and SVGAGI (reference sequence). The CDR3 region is CASSLWASGRTDTQYF. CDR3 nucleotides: TGTGCCAGCAGCCTATGGGCTAGCGGGAGAACCGATACGCAGTATTTT.

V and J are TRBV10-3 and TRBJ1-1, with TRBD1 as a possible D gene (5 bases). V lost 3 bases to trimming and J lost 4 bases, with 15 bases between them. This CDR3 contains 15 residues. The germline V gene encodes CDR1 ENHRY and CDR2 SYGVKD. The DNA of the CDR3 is TGTGCCATCAGTGAACAAGACCCGGGGGTCACTGAAGCTTTCTTT. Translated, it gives CAISEQDPGVTEAFF.

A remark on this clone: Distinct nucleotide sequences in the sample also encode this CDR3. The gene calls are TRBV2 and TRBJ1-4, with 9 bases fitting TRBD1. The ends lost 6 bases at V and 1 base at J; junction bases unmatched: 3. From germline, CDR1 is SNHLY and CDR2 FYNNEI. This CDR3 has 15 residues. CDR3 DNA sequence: TGTGCCAGCAGCGGACAGGGGTTAACTAATGAAAAACTGTTTTTT. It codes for CASSGQGLTNEKLFF.

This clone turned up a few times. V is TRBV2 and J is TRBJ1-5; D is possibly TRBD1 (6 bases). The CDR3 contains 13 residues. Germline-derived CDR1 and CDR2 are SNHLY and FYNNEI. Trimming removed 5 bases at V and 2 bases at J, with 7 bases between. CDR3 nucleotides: TGTGCCAGCAGTTGGACAGGCAATCAGCCCCAGCATTTT. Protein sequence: CASSWTGNQPQHF. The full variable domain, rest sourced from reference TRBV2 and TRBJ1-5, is EPEVTQTPSHQVTQMGQEVILRCVPISNHLYFYWYRQILGQKVEFLVSFYNNEISEKSEIFDDQFSVERPDGSNFTLKIRSTKLEDSAMYFCASSWTGNQPQHFGDGTRLSIL.

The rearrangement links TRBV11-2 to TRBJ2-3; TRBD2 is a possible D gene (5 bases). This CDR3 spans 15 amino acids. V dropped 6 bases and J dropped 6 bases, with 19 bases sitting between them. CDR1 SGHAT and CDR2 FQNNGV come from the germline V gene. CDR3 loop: CASRSVDLRGDTQYF. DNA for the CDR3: TGTGCCAGCAGATCAGTGGACCTACGAGGGGATACGCAGTATTTT.

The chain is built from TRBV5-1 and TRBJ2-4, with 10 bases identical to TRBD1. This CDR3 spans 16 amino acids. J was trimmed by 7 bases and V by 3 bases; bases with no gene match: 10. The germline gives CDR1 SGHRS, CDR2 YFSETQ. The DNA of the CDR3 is TGCGCCAGCAGCTGGGGGACAGGGGCCTCGGGGAACATTCAGTACTTC. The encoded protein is CASSWGTGASGNIQYF.